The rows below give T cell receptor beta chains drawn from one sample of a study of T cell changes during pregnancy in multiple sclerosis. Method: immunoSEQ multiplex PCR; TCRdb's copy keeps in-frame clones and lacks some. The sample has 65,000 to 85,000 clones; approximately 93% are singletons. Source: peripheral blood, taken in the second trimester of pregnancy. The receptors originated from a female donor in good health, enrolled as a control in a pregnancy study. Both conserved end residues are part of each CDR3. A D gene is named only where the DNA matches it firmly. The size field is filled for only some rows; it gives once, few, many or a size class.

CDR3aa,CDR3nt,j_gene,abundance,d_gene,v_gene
CASNLETGELFF,TGTGCCAGCAACCTAGAGACCGGGGAGCTGTTTTTT,TRBJ2-2,NA,NA,TRBV5-6
CASSAFRDKRETQYF,TGTGCCAGCAGTGCGTTCCGGGATAAAAGGGAGACCCAGTACTTC,TRBJ2-5,NA,NA,TRBV6-1
CASSPPGTSSYEQYF,TGTGCCAGCAGTCCCCCCGGGACAAGTTCCTACGAGCAGTACTTC,TRBJ2-7,NA,NA,TRBV28
CASSSDKETDGYTF,TGTGCCAGCAGCTCCGACAAGGAAACTGATGGCTACACCTTC,TRBJ1-2,NA,NA,TRBV7-9
CASRFAYEQYF,TGTGCCAGCCGTTTCGCCTACGAGCAGTACTTC,TRBJ2-7,NA,NA,TRBV21-1
CASSYLMHGELFF,TGTGCCAGCAGCTATCTAATGCACGGGGAGCTGTTTTTT,TRBJ2-2,NA,NA,TRBV7-7
CASSPPGTTKTQYF,TGTGCCAGCTCACCACCCGGGACTACTAAGACCCAGTACTTC,TRBJ2-5,NA,TRBD2,TRBV18
CSVGLGQSTDTQYF,TGCAGCGTTGGTTTGGGGCAGAGCACAGATACGCAGTATTTT,TRBJ2-3,NA,NA,TRBV29-1
CASSYFGVGNTEAFF,TGTGCCAGCAGTTACTTCGGGGTTGGGAACACTGAAGCTTTCTTT,TRBJ1-1,NA,NA,TRBV6-5
CASSSRGGLPPSYEQYF,TGTGCCAGCAGCTCTAGGGGGGGACTACCCCCGTCCTACGAGCAGTACTTC,TRBJ2-7,NA,NA,TRBV13
CSGGGVPGTFKDNEQFF,TGCAGCGGCGGAGGGGTCCCCGGGACTTTCAAGGACAATGAGCAGTTCTTC,TRBJ2-1,NA,NA,TRBV29-1
CASSQSRLAGTYEQYF,TGCGCCAGCAGTCAATCGCGCCTAGCGGGCACCTACGAGCAGTACTTC,TRBJ2-7,NA,TRBD2,TRBV23-1
CATRDSQGYTF,TGTGCCACCCGGGACAGCCAAGGCTACACCTTC,TRBJ1-2,NA,TRBD1,TRBV10-3
CASSWSISAGQETQYF,TGTGCCAGCAGTTGGAGTATATCAGCGGGACAAGAGACCCAGTACTTC,TRBJ2-5,NA,TRBD2,TRBV28
CASRVFGIGNTIYF,TGTGCCAGCAGGGTGTTCGGGATCGGAAACACCATATATTTT,TRBJ1-3,NA,NA,TRBV5-4
CASSRGTSGYEQYF,TGTGCCAGCAGCCGTGGGACTAGCGGGTACGAGCAGTACTTC,TRBJ2-7,NA,TRBD2,TRBV7-2
CASSSDRGGTEAFF,TGTGCCAGCAGTTCAGACAGGGGAGGCACTGAAGCTTTCTTT,TRBJ1-1,once,TRBD1,TRBV6-5
CASSLGGGGPDTQYF,TGTGCCAGCAGTCTCGGCGGTGGCGGCCCAGATACGCAGTATTTT,TRBJ2-3,NA,NA,TRBV27
CASDGTSGNEQFF,TGTGCCAGCGACGGGACTAGCGGAAATGAGCAGTTCTTC,TRBJ2-1,NA,TRBD2,TRBV2
CASSPGTGGTDTQYF,TGTGCCAGCTCGCCCGGGACAGGGGGCACAGATACGCAGTATTTT,TRBJ2-3,NA,TRBD1,TRBV18
CASSSVLTEQYF,TGTGCCAGCAGTTCCGTCCTAACCGAGCAGTACTTC,TRBJ2-7,NA,NA,TRBV6-1
CSAQGGSNHTF,TGCAGTGCCCAGGGGGGCTCGAACCACACCTTC,TRBJ1-2,NA,TRBD1,TRBV20-1
CASSLERGWYEQYF,TGCGCCAGCAGCCTTGAGCGCGGTTGGTACGAGCAGTACTTC,TRBJ2-7,NA,NA,TRBV4-1
CASSLEGVVEQFF,TGTGCCAGCAGTTTAGAGGGGGTGGTTGAGCAGTTCTTC,TRBJ2-1,NA,NA,TRBV28
CASSQGVSQYEQYF,TGCGCCAGCAGCCAGGGCGTCAGCCAGTACGAGCAGTACTTC,TRBJ2-7,NA,NA,TRBV5-1
CASSQVGLAGGGEQFF,TGCGCCAGCAGCCAAGTGGGACTAGCGGGAGGTGGGGAGCAGTTCTTC,TRBJ2-1,NA,TRBD2,TRBV4-1
CASSVARGVHTEAFF,TGTGCCAGCAGCGTGGCCCGCGGGGTTCACACTGAAGCTTTCTTT,TRBJ1-1,NA,NA,TRBV5-4
CASSPQGTNTEAFF,TGTGCCAGCAGTCCCCAGGGGACGAACACTGAAGCTTTCTTT,TRBJ1-1,few,NA,TRBV27
CASTWRHEQFF,TGTGCCAGCACCTGGCGGCATGAGCAGTTCTTC,TRBJ2-1,NA,NA,TRBV28
CASSIVYGTEQFF,TGTGCCAGCAGCATAGTATACGGGACAGAGCAGTTCTTC,TRBJ2-1,once,NA,TRBV7-9
CASSLDGQGVNEKLFF,TGCGCCAGCAGCTTGGATGGGCAGGGGGTAAATGAAAAACTGTTTTTT,TRBJ1-4,once,TRBD1,TRBV5-1
CASSELKGTAQYF,TGTGCCAGCAGTGAGTTGAAGGGGACAGCCCAGTACTTC,TRBJ2-7,medium-sized,TRBD1,TRBV2
CASSPPGRDTEAFF,TGTGCCAGCAGTCCTCCGGGAAGGGACACTGAAGCTTTCTTT,TRBJ1-1,NA,NA,TRBV6-6
CASKDRGFSEQYF,TGTGCCAGCAAGGACAGGGGGTTCTCCGAGCAGTACTTC,TRBJ2-7,NA,TRBD1,TRBV2
CASGKRNQETQYF,TGTGCCAGCGGCAAGCGGAACCAAGAGACCCAGTACTTC,TRBJ2-5,NA,NA,TRBV6-6
CASSEAPDRAYGNEQFF,TGTGCCAGCAGTGAAGCACCGGACAGGGCATATGGGAATGAGCAGTTCTTC,TRBJ2-1,NA,TRBD1,TRBV2
CASRRDSGRPSIF,TGTGCCAGCAGGAGGGACTCAGGGCGACCGAGCATCTTC,TRBJ2-1,once,NA,TRBV7-2
CASSQGQGLTDTQYF,TGCGCCAGCAGCCAAGGACAGGGACTGACAGATACGCAGTATTTT,TRBJ2-3,once,NA,TRBV4-1
CASSLAGADTQYF,TGTGCCAGCAGTTTAGCGGGGGCGGATACGCAGTATTTT,TRBJ2-3,NA,NA,TRBV28
CASSHSGSTGTGELFF,TGTGCCAGCAGCCATAGCGGGAGTACCGGCACCGGGGAGCTGTTTTTT,TRBJ2-2,NA,TRBD2,TRBV14
CASSLTAEGLASQYF,TGTGCCAGCAGCTTAACAGCGGAGGGATTGGCGTCCCAGTACTTC,TRBJ2-5,NA,NA,TRBV11-2
CASSMGLAGVYEQYF,TGTGCCAGTAGTATGGGACTAGCGGGAGTGTACGAGCAGTACTTC,TRBJ2-7,NA,TRBD2,TRBV19